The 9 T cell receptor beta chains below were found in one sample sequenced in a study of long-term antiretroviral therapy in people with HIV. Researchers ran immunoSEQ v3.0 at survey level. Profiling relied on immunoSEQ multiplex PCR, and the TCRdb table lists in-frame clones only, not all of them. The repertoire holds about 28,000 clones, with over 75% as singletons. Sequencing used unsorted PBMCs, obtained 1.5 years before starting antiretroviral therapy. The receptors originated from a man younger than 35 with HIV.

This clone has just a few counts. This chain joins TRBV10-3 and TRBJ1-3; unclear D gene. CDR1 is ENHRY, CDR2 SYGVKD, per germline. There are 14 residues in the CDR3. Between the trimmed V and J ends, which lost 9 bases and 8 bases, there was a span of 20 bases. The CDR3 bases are TGTGCCATATCCCCGGCGGGCCAGCGGGACACCATATATTTT. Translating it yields CAISPAGQRDTIYF.

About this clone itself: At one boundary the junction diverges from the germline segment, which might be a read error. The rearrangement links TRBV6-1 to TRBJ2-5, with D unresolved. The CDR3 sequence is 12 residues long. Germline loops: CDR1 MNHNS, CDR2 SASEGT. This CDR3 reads CASSSQALVPNF. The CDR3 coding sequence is TGTGCCAGCAGTTCCCAGGCCCTGGTACCGAACTTC.

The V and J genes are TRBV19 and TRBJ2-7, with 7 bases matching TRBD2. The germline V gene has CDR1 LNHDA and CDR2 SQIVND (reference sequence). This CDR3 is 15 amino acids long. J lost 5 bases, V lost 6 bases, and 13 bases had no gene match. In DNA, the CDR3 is TGTGCCAGTAGCTACTCCGGGACGGGGGGAAACGAGCAGTACTTC. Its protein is CASSYSGTGGNEQYF.

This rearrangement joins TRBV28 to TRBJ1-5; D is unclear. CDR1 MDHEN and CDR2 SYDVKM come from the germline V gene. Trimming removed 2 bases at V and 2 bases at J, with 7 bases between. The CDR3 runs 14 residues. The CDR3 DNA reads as TGTGCCAGCAGTTTACGGTTGGGCAATCAGCCCCAGCATTTT. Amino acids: CASSLRLGNQPQHF.

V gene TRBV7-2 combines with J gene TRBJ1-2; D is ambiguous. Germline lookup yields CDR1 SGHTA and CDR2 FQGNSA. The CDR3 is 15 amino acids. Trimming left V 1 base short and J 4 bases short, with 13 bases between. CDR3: CASSLGATHFYGYTF. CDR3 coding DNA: TGTGCCAGCAGCTTAGGGGCGACACACTTCTATGGCTACACCTTC.

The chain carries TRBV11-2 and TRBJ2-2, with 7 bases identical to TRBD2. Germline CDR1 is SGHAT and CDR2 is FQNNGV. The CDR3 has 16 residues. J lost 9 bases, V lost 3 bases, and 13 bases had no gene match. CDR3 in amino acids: CASSFLRDYTHRELFF. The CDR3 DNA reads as TGTGCCAGCAGCTTCCTACGGGACTACACCCACCGGGAGCTGTTTTTT.

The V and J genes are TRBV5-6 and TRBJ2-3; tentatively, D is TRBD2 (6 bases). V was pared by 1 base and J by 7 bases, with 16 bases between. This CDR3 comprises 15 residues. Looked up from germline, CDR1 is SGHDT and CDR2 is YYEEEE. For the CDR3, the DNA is TGTGCCAGCAGCTTGCGGGGGACCGTTCTTAATACGCAGTATTTT. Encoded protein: CASSLRGTVLNTQYF.

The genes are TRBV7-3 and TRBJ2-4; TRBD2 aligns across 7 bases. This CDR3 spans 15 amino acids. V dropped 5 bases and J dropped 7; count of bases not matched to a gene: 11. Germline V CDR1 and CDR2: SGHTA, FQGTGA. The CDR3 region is CASSPTGGGLNIQYF. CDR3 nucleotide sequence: TGTGCCAGCAGCCCGACGGGCGGGGGACTCAACATTCAGTACTTC.

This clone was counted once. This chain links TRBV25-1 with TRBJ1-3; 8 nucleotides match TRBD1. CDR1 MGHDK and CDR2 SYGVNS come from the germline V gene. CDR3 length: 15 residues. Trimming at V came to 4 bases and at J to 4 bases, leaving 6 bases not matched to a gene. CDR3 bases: TGTGCCAGCAGTGGGCTGGACAGGGCAGGAAACACCATATATTTT. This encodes CASSGLDRAGNTIYF. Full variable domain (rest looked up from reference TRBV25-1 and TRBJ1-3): EADIYQTPRYLVIGTGKKITLECSQTMGHDKMYWYQQDPGMELHLIHYSYGVNSTEKGDLSSESTVSRIRTEHFPLTLESARPSHTSQYLCASSGLDRAGNTIYFGEGSWLTVV.